This section outlines one TCR beta chain sequence together with its context. The library targeted TCRbeta and was prepared with unique molecular identifiers. Each CDR3 protein is one row after TCRdb ran MiXCR on the PCR reads. The sample includes about 480,000 distinct CDR3 sequences, approximately 12% of them seen just once. V gave up 3 bases and J gave up 1 base, with 10 bases separating them. The CDR3 has 14 residues. The sample belongs to a study of T-cell reconstitution after alpha-beta-depleted transplantation in children. This specimen consisted of PBMCs from the stem cell graft donor, obtained from the stem cell graft. The TCR was taken from a human donor who donated a stem cell graft to a child with combined immunodeficiency. The chain carries TRBV12-3 or TRBV12-4 and TRBJ2-7; a weak D match, TRBD1 (5 bases). Written as DNA, the CDR3 is TGTGCCAGCAGTTTTTGGGGCAGGTCCTACGAGCAGTACTTC. It is translated as CASSFWGRSYEQYF.